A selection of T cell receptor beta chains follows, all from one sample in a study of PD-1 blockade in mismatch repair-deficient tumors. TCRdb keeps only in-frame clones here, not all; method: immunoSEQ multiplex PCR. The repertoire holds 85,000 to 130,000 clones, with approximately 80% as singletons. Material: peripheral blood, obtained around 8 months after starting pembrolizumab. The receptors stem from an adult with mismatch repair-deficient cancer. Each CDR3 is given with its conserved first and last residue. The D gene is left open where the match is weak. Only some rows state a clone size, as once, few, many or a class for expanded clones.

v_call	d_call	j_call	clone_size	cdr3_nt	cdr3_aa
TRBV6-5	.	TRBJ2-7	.	TGTGCCAGCATGCCGAGTTATAGATCCGGCGAGCAGTACTTC	CASMPSYRSGEQYF
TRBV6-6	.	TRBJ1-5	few	TGTGCCAGCAGTTTAACAGGACAGCCCCAGCATTTT	CASSLTGQPQHF
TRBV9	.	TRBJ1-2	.	TGTGCCAGCAGCGTAGGCCCCCGGGGGCCCTATGGCTACACCTTC	CASSVGPRGPYGYTF
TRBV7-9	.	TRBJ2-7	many	TGTGCCAGCAGCTTAGACTATTACGGTCAGTACTTC	CASSLDYYGQYF
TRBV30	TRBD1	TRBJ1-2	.	TGTGCCTGGAGTAGACAGGGGGGCGGCTATGGCTACACCTTC	CAWSRQGGGYGYTF
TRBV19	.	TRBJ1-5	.	TGTGCCAGTAACGACTTTGGATTGGGACGCAATCAGCCCCAGCATTTT	CASNDFGLGRNQPQHF
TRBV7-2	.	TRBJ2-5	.	TGTGCCAGCAGCTTATTTGTCGGGACCCAAGAGACCCAGTACTTC	CASSLFVGTQETQYF
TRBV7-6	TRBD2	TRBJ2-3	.	TGTGCCAGCAGCTTACTGACGGGGGGAGATGGCACAGATACGCAGTATTTT	CASSLLTGGDGTDTQYF
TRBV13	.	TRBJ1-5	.	TGTGCCAGCAGCTACGAAGATCAGCCCCAGCATTTT	CASSYEDQPQHF
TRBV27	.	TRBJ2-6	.	TGTGCCAGCAGTTTATACGGCAGCCATGCTGGGGCCAACGTCCTGACTTTC	CASSLYGSHAGANVLTF
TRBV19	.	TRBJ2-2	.	TGTGCCAGTAGTATGGGGATTATCGCGACCGGGGAGCTGTTTTTT	CASSMGIIATGELFF
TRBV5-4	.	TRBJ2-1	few	TGTGCCAGCACCACGAGGGGGTCCTACAATGAGCAGTTCTTC	CASTTRGSYNEQFF
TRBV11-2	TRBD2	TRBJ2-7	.	TGTGCCAGCAGCTTGGATGGACTAGCGGGCTTAAGCTCCTACGAGCAGTACTTC	CASSLDGLAGLSSYEQYF
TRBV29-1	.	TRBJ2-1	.	TGCAGCGTATTGAGTGGGAGCGGCCCCGGTTCTAGGGAGTTCTTC	CSVLSGSGPGSREFF
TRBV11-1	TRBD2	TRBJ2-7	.	TGTGCCAGCAGCTTAGGGACTAGCGGGAGTTCTACCTACGAGCAGTACTTC	CASSLGTSGSSTYEQYF
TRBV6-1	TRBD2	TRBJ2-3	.	TGTGCCATCGGAGCGGGAGGATCCACAGATACGCAGTATTTT	CAIGAGGSTDTQYF
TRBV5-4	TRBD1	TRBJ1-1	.	TGTGCCAGCAGGAAGACAGGGGGCGGTGAAGCTTTCTTT	CASRKTGGGEAFF
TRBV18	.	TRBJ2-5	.	TGTGCCAGCTCACTTGCTTGGACAGAGCAAGAGACCCAGTACTTC	CASSLAWTEQETQYF
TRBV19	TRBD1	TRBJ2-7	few	TGTGCCAGTAGTCATCAGGGGGCCACCTACGAGCAGTACTTC	CASSHQGATYEQYF
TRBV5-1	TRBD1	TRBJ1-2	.	TGCGCCAGCAGCTTGGGGACAGGGGGCAACTATGGCTACACCTTC	CASSLGTGGNYGYTF
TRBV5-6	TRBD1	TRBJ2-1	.	TGTGCCAGCAGCCTGGGACAGACAAGACCTTACAATGAGCAGTTCTTC	CASSLGQTRPYNEQFF
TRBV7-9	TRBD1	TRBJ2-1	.	TGTGCCAGCAGTTCCGGGACAGACAATGAGCAGTTCTTC	CASSSGTDNEQFF
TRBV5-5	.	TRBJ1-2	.	TGTGCCAGCACCCTTGACCACCGGACCTTCCAAGGCTACACCTTC	CASTLDHRTFQGYTF
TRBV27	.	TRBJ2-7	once	TGTGCCAGCAGTTTTGGGGAAACCTACGAGCAGTACTTC	CASSFGETYEQYF
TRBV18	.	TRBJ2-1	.	TGTGCCAGCTCCCTCAGAGAGTCCTACAATGAGCAGTTCTTC	CASSLRESYNEQFF
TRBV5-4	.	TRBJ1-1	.	TGTGCCAGCAGCTTGGGGCAGGAGAACACTGAAGCTTTCTTT	CASSLGQENTEAFF
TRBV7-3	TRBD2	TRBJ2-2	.	TGTGCCAGCAGCTTAGGTACTAGCGGCACCGGGGAGCTGTTTTTT	CASSLGTSGTGELFF
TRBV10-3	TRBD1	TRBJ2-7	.	TGTGCCATCAGTGAGTCTTTGGACAGGAGGTACTTC	CAISESLDRRYF
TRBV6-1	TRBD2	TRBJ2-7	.	TGTGCCAGCATCAAGAGACTAGCTGACGAGCAGTACTTC	CASIKRLADEQYF
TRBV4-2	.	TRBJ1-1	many	TGTGCCAGCAGCAAACAGGGAGCGAACACTGAAGCTTTCTTT	CASSKQGANTEAFF
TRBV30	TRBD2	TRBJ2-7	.	TGTGCCTGGAGTGCAGGGACTAGCGGGAGCGCCTACGAGCAGTACTTC	CAWSAGTSGSAYEQYF
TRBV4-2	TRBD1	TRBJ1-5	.	TGTGCCAGCAGCTTAGGGGGGACAGGGAACAATCAGCCCCAGCATTTT	CASSLGGTGNNQPQHF
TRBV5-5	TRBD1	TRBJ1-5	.	TGTGCCAGCAGCTTGGTCGCGACAGGGAATAATCAGCCCCAGCATTTT	CASSLVATGNNQPQHF
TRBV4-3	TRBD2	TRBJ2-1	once	TGCGCCAGCAGCCAAGATTATAGCGGGGAGCAGTTCTTC	CASSQDYSGEQFF
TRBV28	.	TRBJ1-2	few	TGTGCCAGCAGATTCCCGGGTTATGGCTACACCTTC	CASRFPGYGYTF
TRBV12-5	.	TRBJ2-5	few	TGTGCTAGTGGTTTATTTAGTGTGGAGACCCAGTACTTC	CASGLFSVETQYF
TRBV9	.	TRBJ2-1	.	TGTGCCAGCAGCGTTGGAGGGTCATCAAGTTGGAATGAGCAGTTCTTC	CASSVGGSSSWNEQFF
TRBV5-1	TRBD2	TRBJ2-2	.	TGCGCCAGCAGCGCGACACTAGCGGGAGGAGGCGGCGGGGAGCTGTTTTTT	CASSATLAGGGGGELFF
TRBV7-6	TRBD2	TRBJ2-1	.	TGTGCCAGCAGCCCCGGACTAGCGGGAGGGCCATCCTACAATGAGCAGTTCTTC	CASSPGLAGGPSYNEQFF
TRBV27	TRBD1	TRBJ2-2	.	TGTGCCAGCAGTTTAGGGCAGGGGGTAACCGGGGAGCTGTTTTTT	CASSLGQGVTGELFF
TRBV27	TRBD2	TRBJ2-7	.	TGTGCCAGCGCTTTTAGCGGGAGTATGTACGAGCAGTACTTC	CASAFSGSMYEQYF
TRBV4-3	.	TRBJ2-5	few	TGCGCCAGCAGCCAAGGACTGGGAGGGGGGACCCAGTACTTC	CASSQGLGGGTQYF
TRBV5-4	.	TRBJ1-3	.	TGTGCCAGCAGCTTGCAGGGGCCGGGCTCTGGAAACACCATATATTTT	CASSLQGPGSGNTIYF
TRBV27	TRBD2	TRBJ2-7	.	TGTGCCAGCAGTCACCGGGAGGGGGAAGAGCAGTACTTC	CASSHREGEEQYF
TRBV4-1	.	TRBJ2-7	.	TGCGCCAGCAGCAGCGAAGGGTTGGGCGAGCAGTACTTC	CASSSEGLGEQYF
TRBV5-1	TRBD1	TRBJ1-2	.	TGCGCCAGCAGCTCGTCCCGGGACAGGGTTGAGGTGTATGGCTACACCTTC	CASSSSRDRVEVYGYTF
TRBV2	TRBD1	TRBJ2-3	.	TGTGCCAGCAGTGACAGGGGGCACACAGATACGCAGTATTTT	CASSDRGHTDTQYF
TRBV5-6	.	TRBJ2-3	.	TGTGCCAGCAGTCCTGGTACAGGGCACCCGCAGTATTTT	CASSPGTGHPQYF
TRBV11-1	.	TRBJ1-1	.	TGTGCCAGCAGCCCCCGGGGGGCCTATTTTTCGGAAGCTTTCTTT	CASSPRGAYFSEAFF